One sample yielded the 26 T cell receptor beta chains listed below, sequenced in a study of T-cell reconstitution after alpha-beta-depleted transplantation in children. TCRbeta library construction was performed incorporating unique molecular identifiers. TCRdb independently ran MiXCR on the PCR reads; one entry per CDR3 protein. The sample contains 600,000 to 700,000 distinct CDR3 sequences, over 15% of which appear only once. The sample consisted of PBMCs from the stem cell graft donor, taken from the stem cell graft. These receptors all stem from a human donor who donated a stem cell graft to a child with acute myeloid leukemia.

This clonotype was counted a few times. The chain carries TRBV12-3 or TRBV12-4 and TRBJ2-2, with 7 positions matching TRBD1. J lost 10 bases, V lost 2 bases, and 4 bases had no gene match. The CDR3 loop spans 13 amino acids. The DNA for the CDR3 is TGTGCCAGCAGTTTAACAGGGGACGAGGAGCTGTTTTTT. Translating it yields CASSLTGDEELFF.

This clonotype was seen at least ten times. The V gene is TRBV5-1, the J gene TRBJ2-1; 11 bases agree with TRBD2. Germline V lookup: CDR1 SGHRS, CDR2 YFSETQ. The CDR3 runs 19 residues. Trimming at V came to 4 bases and at J to 6 bases, leaving 18 bases not matched to a gene. The chain's CDR3 is CASSPDTPLLAGDFNEQFF. The CDR3 nucleotides are TGCGCCAGCAGCCCTGACACCCCTCTACTAGCGGGGGATTTCAATGAGCAGTTCTTC.

This clonotype was seen only a few times. The V and J genes are TRBV20-1 and TRBJ2-1; 7 bases are a match to TRBD1. Unmatched junction bases numbered 7, after V lost 2 bases and J lost 9 bases. The CDR3 length is 13 residues. Germline V lookup: CDR1 DFQATT, CDR2 SNEGSKA (reference sequence). The DNA of the CDR3 is TGCAGTGCTAGACGGCAGGGGGATGGTGAGCAGTTCTTC. Its protein product is CSARRQGDGEQFF.

J is TRBJ2-5 and V is TRBV27; perhaps TRBD2 as D (5 bases). Germline V gene sequence: CDR1 MNHEY, CDR2 SMNVEV (reference sequence). The length of the CDR3 is 14 residues. V shed 0 bases and J shed 5 bases, with 10 bases lying between them. CDR3 DNA: TGTGCCAGCAGTTTATCTGCGGGCGCGGAGACCCAGTACTTC. Its translation is CASSLSAGAETQYF.

This clonotype was observed many times. V and J are TRBV29-1 and TRBJ1-1; D not resolved. Germline V CDR1 and CDR2: SQVTM, ANQGSEA. V shed 6 bases and J shed 1 base, with 12 bases lying between them. This CDR3 comprises 13 residues. Here the CDR3 reads CSVFFPENTEAFF. The DNA for the CDR3 is TGCAGCGTCTTCTTTCCGGAGAACACTGAAGCTTTCTTT.

The chain recombines TRBV7-2 with TRBJ1-3, with a possible D match to TRBD1 (5 bases). V lost 3 bases and J 0 bases, leaving 9 bases between the germline ends. Looked up from germline, CDR1 is SGHTA and CDR2 is FQGNSA. This CDR3 has 15 residues. The CDR3 reads CASSFQGGSGNTIYF. CDR3 bases: TGTGCCAGCAGCTTCCAGGGAGGCTCTGGAAACACCATATATTTT.

Ten or more counts support this clonotype. This chain connects TRBV12-3 or TRBV12-4 to TRBJ2-7, with 8 bases matching TRBD1. CDR3 size: 13 residues. V was clipped by 9 bases and J by 3 bases; unmatched bases: 7. CDR3 in DNA: TGTGCCAGTCGACAGGGGTTCGGCTACGAGCAGTACGTC. It specifies CASRQGFGYEQYV.

The chain has TRBV20-1 and TRBJ2-1; the match to TRBD2 covers 11 bases. The ends lost 6 bases at V and 7 bases at J; junction bases unmatched: 14. The CDR3 sequence is 16 residues long. The germline gives CDR1 DFQATT, CDR2 SNEGSKA (reference sequence). CDR3: CSANPRLAGLRNEQFF. The CDR3, as DNA: TGCAGTGCCAACCCCCGACTAGCGGGGCTCCGAAATGAGCAGTTCTTC.

This clonotype appeared a few times. The chain combines TRBV7-2 with TRBJ2-7; D unclear. Between the trimmed V and J ends, which lost 5 bases and 6 bases, there was a span of 14 bases. This CDR3 is built from 13 residues. Germline V gene lookup returns CDR1 SGHTA and CDR2 FQGNSA. CDR3 coding DNA: TGTGCCAGCAGCGCGCCCTTCGGGTTCGAGCAGTACTTC. This codes for CASSAPFGFEQYF.

This clonotype was counted ten times or more. V gene TRBV5-6 combines with J gene TRBJ1-2; 8 bases are a match to TRBD1. CDR1 is SGHDT and CDR2 is YYEEEE in the germline V gene. The CDR3 runs 14 residues. The J segment lost 13 bases and the V segment lost 2 bases, leaving 13 bases of the junction unmatched. CDR3 sequence reads: CASSFFPTGESRTF. The CDR3 DNA follows: TGTGCCAGCAGCTTTTTTCCGACAGGGGAATCGCGCACCTTC.

This clonotype was seen a single time. The chain carries TRBV3-1 and TRBJ2-1; no clear D. The CDR3 is 12 residues long. The germline V gene encodes CDR1 LGHDT and CDR2 YNNKEL (reference sequence). V was cut by 6 bases and J by 2 bases, with 5 bases left in between. The CDR3 loop reads CASSHTYNEQFF. In DNA, the CDR3 is TGTGCCAGCAGTCACACCTACAATGAGCAGTTCTTC.

This clonotype was counted a few times. This chain links TRBV7-3 with TRBJ2-1; a possible D gene is TRBD2 (6 bases). Between the trimmed V and J ends, which lost 4 bases and 2 bases, there was a span of 9 bases. Germline loops: CDR1 SGHTA, CDR2 FQGTGA. The CDR3 runs 14 residues. CDR3 loop: CASSSEGAYNEQFF. Here the CDR3 DNA reads TGTGCCAGCAGCTCGGAGGGAGCCTACAATGAGCAGTTCTTC.

This clonotype was seen many times. The rearrangement links TRBV7-2 to TRBJ2-5, with D unresolved. Trimming pared 5 bases from V and 2 bases from J, leaving 15 bases between. The V gene's germline CDR1 is SGHTA and CDR2 FQGNSA. The CDR3 spans 15 residues. The CDR3 loop reads CASSPGPPQQETQYF. In DNA, the CDR3 is TGTGCCAGCAGCCCCGGACCGCCACAACAAGAGACCCAGTACTTC.

In this sample, this clonotype turned up many times. This rearrangement joins TRBV29-1 to TRBJ1-2; D remains ambiguous. The CDR3 is 11 residues long. Trimming shortened V by 5 bases and J by 3 bases, and 7 bases separated the two germline ends. Looked up from germline, CDR1 is SQVTM and CDR2 is ANQGSEA. The CDR3 protein is CSVNMDYGYTF. The CDR3 nucleotides read TGCAGCGTTAACATGGACTATGGCTACACCTTC.

This clonotype was counted ten times or more. The rearrangement joins TRBV15 to TRBJ2-5, with TRBD2 identical over 10 bases. The germline CDR1 and CDR2 sequences are LNHNV and YYDKDF (reference sequence). With V trimmed by 2 bases and J by 3 bases, 6 bases remained unmatched. The CDR3 is 16 amino acids. The CDR3 DNA is TGTGCCACCAGCAGAATGCTAGCGGGGGCAGAAGAGACCCAGTACTTC. Amino acids: CATSRMLAGAEETQYF.

This chain links TRBV12-3 or TRBV12-4 with TRBJ2-5, with D unresolved. The CDR3 runs 11 residues. V lost 1 base and J lost 10, with 7 bases in between. The CDR3 DNA reads as TGTGCCAGCAGTTTAGTGGAATGCCAGTACTTC. Protein: CASSLVECQYF.

This clonotype was picked up many times. The V call is TRBV6-1, the J call TRBJ1-1; D is possibly TRBD1 (6 bases). Trimming removed 7 bases from V and 8 bases from J, with 17 bases in between. The CDR3 sequence is 13 residues long. Germline V CDR1 and CDR2: MNHNS, SASEGT. CDR3 nucleotide sequence: TGTGCCAGCATCCCGGGGGATACAGGGGAAGCTTTCTTT. It encodes CASIPGDTGEAFF.

This chain connects TRBV4-3 to TRBJ2-5, with TRBD2 as a possible D gene (5 bases). CDR3 size: 16 residues. The V end lost 1 base, the J end lost 0 bases, and 12 bases lay between the germline ends. Germline lookup yields CDR1 LGHNA and CDR2 YSLEER. The CDR3 loop is CASSQGGASHQETQYF. The DNA for the CDR3 is TGCGCCAGCAGCCAAGGGGGAGCTAGCCACCAAGAGACCCAGTACTTC.

This clonotype was recorded many times. The chain has TRBV27 and TRBJ1-1, with 9 bases aligning to TRBD1. With 8 bases clipped from V and 5 bases from J, the junction kept 6 bases outside the gene matches. The CDR3 is made up of 13 amino acids. Germline CDR1 and CDR2: MNHEY and SMNVEV (reference sequence). The CDR3 region is CASRDRVTTEAFF. In nucleotides, the CDR3 is TGTGCCAGCCGGGACAGGGTAACGACTGAAGCTTTCTTT.

This clonotype showed up many times. The chain has TRBV29-1 and TRBJ2-3; 8 nucleotides align to TRBD2. Germline assignment: CDR1 SQVTM and CDR2 ANQGSEA. V gave up 5 bases and J gave up 5 bases; unmatched junction bases: 18. CDR3 size: 17 residues. CDR3: CSVYSMGAGARRDTQYF. CDR3 nucleotides: TGCAGCGTTTATTCAATGGGAGCGGGGGCGCGCAGAGATACGCAGTATTTT.

CDR3 bases: TGTGCCAGTAGCGCCCGGTGGGACAGGGTATCCTACGAGCAGTACTTC. Translated: CASSARWDRVSYEQYF. The J gene is TRBJ2-7, the V gene TRBV7-2; TRBD1 matches 9 bases. CDR3 length: 16 amino acids. The V and J ends lost 9 bases and 1 base, in that order; junction bases with no gene match: 13. Per germline, CDR1 SGHTA and CDR2 FQGNSA.

This clonotype has a handful of counts. This chain joins TRBV24-1 and TRBJ2-2; 7 bases fit TRBD1. CDR3 length equals 16 residues. CDR1 and CDR2 (germline): KGHDR, SFDVKD. V lost 4 bases to trimming and J lost 2 bases; unmatched junction nucleotides: 6. This CDR3 reads CATSDLQGSNTGELFF. The CDR3, as DNA: TGTGCCACCAGTGACCTACAGGGGTCTAACACCGGGGAGCTGTTTTTT.

This chain links TRBV5-5 with TRBJ2-1; D may be TRBD2 (5 bases). The CDR3 length is 15 residues. Trimming shortened V by 4 bases and J by 0 bases, and 11 bases separated the two germline ends. The V gene's germline CDR1 is SGHKS and CDR2 YYEKEE (reference sequence). The CDR3 coding sequence is TGTGCCAGCAGCCCAGCGGTGAGCTCCTACAATGAGCAGTTCTTC. As protein: CASSPAVSSYNEQFF. The full variable domain, its missing parts supplied by reference TRBV5-5 and TRBJ2-1, is DAGVTQSPTHLIKTRGQQVTLRCSPISGHKSVSWYQQVLGQGPQFIFQYYEKEERGRGNFPDRFSARQFPNYSSELNVNALLLGDSALYLCASSPAVSSYNEQFFGPGTRLTVL.

This clonotype was picked up many times. The DNA of the CDR3 is TGTGCCAGCACCCGGGACAGTGCTAGCACAGATACGCAGTATTTT. Translation gives CASTRDSASTDTQYF. The V and J genes are TRBV7-2 and TRBJ2-3, with TRBD1 matching over 7 bases. CDR1 and CDR2 (germline): SGHTA, FQGNSA. The junction had 7 bases not matched to a gene; V was cut back by 7 bases and J by 0 bases. The CDR3 totals 15 residues.

Comments on this clonotype: A much larger clone differs by one base, so this may be a read error. The V call is TRBV20-1, the J call TRBJ2-5; 7 positions agree with TRBD1. In germline, CDR1 is DFQATT, CDR2 SNEGSKA (reference sequence). The CDR3 consists of 15 residues. This chain's CDR3 is CSARDIKRGRETQNF. In DNA, the CDR3 is TGCAGTGCTAGAGATATAAAGAGGGGGCGAGAGACCCAGAACTTC.

This clonotype was seen at least ten times. This chain links TRBV13 with TRBJ1-5; a possible D gene is TRBD1 (5 bases). The CDR3 length is 13 residues. V was pared by 5 bases and J by 5 bases, with 10 bases between. Germline lookup yields CDR1 PRHDT and CDR2 FYEKMQ (reference sequence). The CDR3 nucleotides read TGTGCCAGCAGCCCAGGGCCCCATCAGCCCCAGCATTTT. Protein sequence: CASSPGPHQPQHF.